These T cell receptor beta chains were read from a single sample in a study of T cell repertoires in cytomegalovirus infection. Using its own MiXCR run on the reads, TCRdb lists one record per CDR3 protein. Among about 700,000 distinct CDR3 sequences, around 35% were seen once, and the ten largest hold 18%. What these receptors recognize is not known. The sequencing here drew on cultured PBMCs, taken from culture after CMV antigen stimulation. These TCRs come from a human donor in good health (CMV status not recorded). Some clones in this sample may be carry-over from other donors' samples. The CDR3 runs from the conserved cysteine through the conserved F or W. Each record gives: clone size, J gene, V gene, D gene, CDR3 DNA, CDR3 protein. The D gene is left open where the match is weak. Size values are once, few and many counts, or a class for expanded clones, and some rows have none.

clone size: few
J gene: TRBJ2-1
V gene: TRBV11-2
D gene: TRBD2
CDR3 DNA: TGTGCCAGCAGCTTACCCTCTAGCGGACCCTACAATGAGCAGTTCTTC
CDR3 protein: CASSLPSSGPYNEQFF

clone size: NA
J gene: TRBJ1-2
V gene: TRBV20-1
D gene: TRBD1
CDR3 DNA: TGCAGTGCTAGTGATGGACAGGGGAGAAGAGGCTACACCTTC
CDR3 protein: CSASDGQGRRGYTF

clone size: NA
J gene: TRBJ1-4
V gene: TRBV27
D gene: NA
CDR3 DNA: TGTGCCAGCAGTTTTGCCGCCTGGAGGAATGAAAAACTGTTTTTT
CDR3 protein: CASSFAAWRNEKLFF

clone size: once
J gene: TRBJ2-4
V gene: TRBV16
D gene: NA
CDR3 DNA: TGTGCCAGCACCCCGGGACGCGGAAACATTCAGTACTTC
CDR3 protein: CASTPGRGNIQYF

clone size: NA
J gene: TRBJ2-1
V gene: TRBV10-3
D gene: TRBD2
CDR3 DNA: TGTGCCTTAGCGGGGGGCCGCTACAATGAGCAGTTCTTC
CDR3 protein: CALAGGRYNEQFF

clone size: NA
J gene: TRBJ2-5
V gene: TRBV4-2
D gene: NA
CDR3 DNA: TGTGCCAGCACAGACTTGTCCCAAGAGACCCAGTACTTC
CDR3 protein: CASTDLSQETQYF

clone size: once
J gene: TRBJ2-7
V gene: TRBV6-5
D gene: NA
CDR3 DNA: TGTGCCAGCAGCCCTACCTTTTACGAGCAGTACTTC
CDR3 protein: CASSPTFYEQYF

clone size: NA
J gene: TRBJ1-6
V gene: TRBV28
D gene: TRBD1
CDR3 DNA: TGTGCCAGCAGTTTATCTACAGGGACAGAGAATTCACCCCTCCACTTT
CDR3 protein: CASSLSTGTENSPLHF

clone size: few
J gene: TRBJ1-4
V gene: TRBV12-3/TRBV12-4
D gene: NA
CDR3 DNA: TGTGCCAGCCGTGCGGGGAACTGGGTCGAAAAACTGTTTTTT
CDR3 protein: CASRAGNWVEKLFF

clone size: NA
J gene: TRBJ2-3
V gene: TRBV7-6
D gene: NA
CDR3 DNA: TGTGCCAGCAGCTTAGTGTGGGAAACAGATACGCAGTATTTT
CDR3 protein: CASSLVWETDTQYF

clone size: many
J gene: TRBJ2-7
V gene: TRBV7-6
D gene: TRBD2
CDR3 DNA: TGTGCCAGCAGCTTAGTGGGGACTAACTACGAGCAGTACTTC
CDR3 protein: CASSLVGTNYEQYF

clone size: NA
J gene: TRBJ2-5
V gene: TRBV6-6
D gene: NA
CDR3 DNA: TGTGCCAGCAGTTACAACAGGGTATCTGAGTACTTC
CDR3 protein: CASSYNRVSEYF

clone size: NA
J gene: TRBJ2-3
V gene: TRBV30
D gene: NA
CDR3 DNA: TGTGCCTGGAATCGAGGCACAGATACGCAGTATTTT
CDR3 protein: CAWNRGTDTQYF

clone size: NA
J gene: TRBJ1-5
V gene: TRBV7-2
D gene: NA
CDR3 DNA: TGTGCCAGCAGCCCTCAAACTAGGCAGCCCCGGCATTTT
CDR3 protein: CASSPQTRQPRHF

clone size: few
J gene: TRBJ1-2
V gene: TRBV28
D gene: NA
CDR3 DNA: TGTGCCAGCACGCCAGGAATAGGGGCGGGTGGCTACACCTTC
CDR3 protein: CASTPGIGAGGYTF

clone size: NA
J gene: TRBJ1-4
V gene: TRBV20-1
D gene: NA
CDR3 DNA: TGCAGTGCTAGAGATCGCGCCCGTGGACGGACTAATGCAACTAATGAAAAACTGTTTTTT
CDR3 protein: CSARDRARGRTNATNEKLFF

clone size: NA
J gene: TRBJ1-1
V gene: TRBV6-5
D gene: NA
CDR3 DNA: TGTGCCAGCAGTGGGGTGGGGGTGAACACTGAAGCTTTCTTT
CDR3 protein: CASSGVGVNTEAFF

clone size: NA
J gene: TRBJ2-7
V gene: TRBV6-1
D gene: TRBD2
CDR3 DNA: TGTGCCAGCAGTGAATCCCGGACTAGCGTCGATGAGCAGTACTTC
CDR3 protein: CASSESRTSVDEQYF

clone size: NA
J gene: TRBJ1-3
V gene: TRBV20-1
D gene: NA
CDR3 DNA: TGCAGTGCTCGGGGGGTCCTCTCTGGAAACACCATATATTTT
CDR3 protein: CSARGVLSGNTIYF

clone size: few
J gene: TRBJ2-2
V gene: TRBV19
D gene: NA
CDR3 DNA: TGTGCCAGCTCATTCAATTGGAACACCGGGGAGCTGTTTTTT
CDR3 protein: CASSFNWNTGELFF

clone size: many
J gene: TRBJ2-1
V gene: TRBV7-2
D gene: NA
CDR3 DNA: TGTGCCAGCAGCCACCGGGGGAGTGAGCAGTTCTTC
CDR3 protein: CASSHRGSEQFF

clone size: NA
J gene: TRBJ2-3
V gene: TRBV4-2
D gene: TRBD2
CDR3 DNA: TGTGCCAGCAGCCGGTTTAGCGGGGGGGCTGGGACAGATACGCAGTATTTT
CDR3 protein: CASSRFSGGAGTDTQYF

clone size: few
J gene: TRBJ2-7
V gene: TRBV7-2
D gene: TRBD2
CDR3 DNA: TGTGCCAGCAGCTTAGGGGGAGGGCCGGGCCACTCCTACGAGCAGTACTTC
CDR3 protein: CASSLGGGPGHSYEQYF

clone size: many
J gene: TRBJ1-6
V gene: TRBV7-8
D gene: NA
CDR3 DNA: TGTGCCAGCAGCTTATCTACAGGAGGTAATTCACCCCTCCACTTT
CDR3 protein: CASSLSTGGNSPLHF

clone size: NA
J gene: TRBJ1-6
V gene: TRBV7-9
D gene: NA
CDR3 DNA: TGTGCCAGCAGCTTAGGTGTAGGGATGAGTACACCCCTCCACTTT
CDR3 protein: CASSLGVGMSTPLHF

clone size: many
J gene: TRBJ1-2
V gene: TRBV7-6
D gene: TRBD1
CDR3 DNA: TGTGCCAGCAGCTTAGGGAACAGGGGGTCCTATGGCTACACCTTC
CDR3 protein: CASSLGNRGSYGYTF

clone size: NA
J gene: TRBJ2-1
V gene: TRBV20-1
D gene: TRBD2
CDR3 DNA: TGCAGTGCTAGGGCACCCCTAGCGGGAGACAATGAGCAGTTCTTC
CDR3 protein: CSARAPLAGDNEQFF

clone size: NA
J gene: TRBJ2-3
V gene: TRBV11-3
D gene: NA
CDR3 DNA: TGTGCCAGCAGCTTAGACGTCAGCACAGATACGCAGTATTTT
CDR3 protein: CASSLDVSTDTQYF

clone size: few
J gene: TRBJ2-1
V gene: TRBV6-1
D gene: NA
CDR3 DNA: TGTGCCAGCAGAGCTGCCGGGGGGCGAGCCTACAATGAGCAGTTCTTC
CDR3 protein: CASRAAGGRAYNEQFF

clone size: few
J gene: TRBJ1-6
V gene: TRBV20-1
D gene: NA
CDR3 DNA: TGCAGTGCTAGAAACAGGGCAGTGATCCGTAATTCACCCCTCCACTTT
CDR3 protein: CSARNRAVIRNSPLHF

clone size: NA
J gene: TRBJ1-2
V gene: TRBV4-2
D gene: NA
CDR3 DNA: TGTGCCAGCAGCCAAATAGGGGGAAGGGCTAACTACTATGGCTACACCTTC
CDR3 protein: CASSQIGGRANYYGYTF

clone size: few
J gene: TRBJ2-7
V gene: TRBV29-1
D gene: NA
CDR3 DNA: TGCAGCGCATCCGGGACCAGCTCCTACGAGCAGTACTTC
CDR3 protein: CSASGTSSYEQYF

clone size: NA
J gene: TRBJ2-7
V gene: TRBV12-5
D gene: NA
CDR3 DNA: TGTGCTAGTGGTCCAAGGACAGCGAACTCCTACGAGCAGTACTTC
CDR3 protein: CASGPRTANSYEQYF

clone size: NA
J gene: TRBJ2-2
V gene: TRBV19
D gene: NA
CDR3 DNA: TGTGCCAGTAGTATCTCGGGAGTTTGGGCCGGGGAGCTGTTTTTT
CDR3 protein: CASSISGVWAGELFF

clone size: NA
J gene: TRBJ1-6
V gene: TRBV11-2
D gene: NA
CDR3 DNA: TGTGCCAGCAGCTCCGAGGGAGTAGTTAATTCACCCCTCAACTTT
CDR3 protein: CASSSEGVVNSPLNF

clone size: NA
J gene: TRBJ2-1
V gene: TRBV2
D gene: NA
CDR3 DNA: TGTGCCAGCACCTTGGGACCCTACAATGAGCAGTTCTTC
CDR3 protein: CASTLGPYNEQFF

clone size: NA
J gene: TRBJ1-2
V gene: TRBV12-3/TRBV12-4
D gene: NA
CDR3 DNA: TGTGCCAGCAGCGCCAACACCGTCGGCTATGGCTACACCTTC
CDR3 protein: CASSANTVGYGYTF

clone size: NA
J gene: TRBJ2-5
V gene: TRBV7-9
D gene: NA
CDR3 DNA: TGTGCCAGCGAACCGGAGCTTCTCCGCGAGGAGACCCAGTACTTC
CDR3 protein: CASEPELLREETQYF

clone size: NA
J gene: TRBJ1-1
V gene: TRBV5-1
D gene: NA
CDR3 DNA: TGCGCCAGCAGCCCACGGGCCGCTCAGGGCCACACTGAAGCTTTCTTT
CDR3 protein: CASSPRAAQGHTEAFF

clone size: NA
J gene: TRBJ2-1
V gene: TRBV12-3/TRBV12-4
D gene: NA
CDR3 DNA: TGTGCCAGCAGTTTATTACAGGGCTCCTACAATGAGCAGTTCTTC
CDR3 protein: CASSLLQGSYNEQFF

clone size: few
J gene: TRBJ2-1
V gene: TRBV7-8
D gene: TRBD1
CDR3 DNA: TGTGCCAGCAGCTTCCGAGGGGTCGACAGGGGGCGAGGTGTCTTC
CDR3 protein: CASSFRGVDRGRGVF

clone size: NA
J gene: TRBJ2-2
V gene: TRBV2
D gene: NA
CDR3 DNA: TGTGCCAGCAGCAAAAGGACCGAGAACACCGGGGAGCTGTTTTTT
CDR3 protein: CASSKRTENTGELFF

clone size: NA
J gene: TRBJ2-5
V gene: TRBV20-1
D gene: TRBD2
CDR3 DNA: TGCAGTGCTAGACCTCTAGCGGGGGCCGAGGACCAGTACTTC
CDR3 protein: CSARPLAGAEDQYF

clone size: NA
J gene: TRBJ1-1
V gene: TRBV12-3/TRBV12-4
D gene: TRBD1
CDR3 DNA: TGTGCCAGCAGTTTGGGACAGTCGAGGACTGAAGCTTTCTTT
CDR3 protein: CASSLGQSRTEAFF

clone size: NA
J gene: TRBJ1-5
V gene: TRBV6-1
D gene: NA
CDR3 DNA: TGTGCCAGCAGTGAAGGACAGGGCAATCAGCCCCAGCATTTT
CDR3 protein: CASSEGQGNQPQHF

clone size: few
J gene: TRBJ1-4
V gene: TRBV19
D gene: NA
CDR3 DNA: TGTGCCAGTAGTCAACAGGGAGAAGGAAAACTGTTTTTT
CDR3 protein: CASSQQGEGKLFF

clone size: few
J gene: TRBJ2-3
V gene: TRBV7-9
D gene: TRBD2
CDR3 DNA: TGTGCCAGCAGCCCCCACGGGGGACTACTCTTAGATACGCAGTATTTT
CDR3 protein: CASSPHGGLLLDTQYF

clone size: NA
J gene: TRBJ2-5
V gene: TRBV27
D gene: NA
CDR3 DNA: TGTGCCAGCAGTCCCCCCGGTAGAGACCAGTACTTC
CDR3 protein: CASSPPGRDQYF

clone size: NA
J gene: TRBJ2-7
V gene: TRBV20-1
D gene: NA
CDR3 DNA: TGCAGTGCCCGGAAGGGGGGCGGGGAATACGAGCAGTACTTC
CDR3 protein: CSARKGGGEYEQYF

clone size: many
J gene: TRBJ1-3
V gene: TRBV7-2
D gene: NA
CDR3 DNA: TGTGCCAGCAGCTTAAGTCCCGGGACATTTGGAAACACCATATATTTT
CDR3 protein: CASSLSPGTFGNTIYF

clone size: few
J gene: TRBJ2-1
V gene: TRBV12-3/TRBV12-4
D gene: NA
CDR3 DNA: TGTGCCAGCAGGCGGGGGCCGGGCGATGAGCAGTTCTTC
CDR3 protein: CASRRGPGDEQFF

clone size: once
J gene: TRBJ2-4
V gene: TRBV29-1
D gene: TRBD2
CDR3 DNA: TGCAGCGTTGCGTCCGCTCTAGGCGGGAGGACCAAAAACATTCAGTACTTC
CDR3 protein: CSVASALGGRTKNIQYF

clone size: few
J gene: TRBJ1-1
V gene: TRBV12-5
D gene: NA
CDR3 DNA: TGTGCTAGTGGTTTGTTACGAGACCTGAAAAAGGAAGCTTTCTTT
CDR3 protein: CASGLLRDLKKEAFF

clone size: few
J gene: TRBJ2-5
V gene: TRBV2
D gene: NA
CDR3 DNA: TGTGCCAGCAGCGGCGGTATCCAAGAGACCCAGTACTTC
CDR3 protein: CASSGGIQETQYF

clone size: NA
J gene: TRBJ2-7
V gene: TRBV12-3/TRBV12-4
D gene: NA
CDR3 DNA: TGTGCCAGCAGTTTAATATCCACTGCGGCCGAGCAGTACTTC
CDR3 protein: CASSLISTAAEQYF

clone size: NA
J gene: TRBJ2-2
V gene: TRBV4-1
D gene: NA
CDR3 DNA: TGCGCCAGCAGCCAAGTCTTCGGGGTCGGGGAGCTGTTTTTT
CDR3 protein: CASSQVFGVGELFF

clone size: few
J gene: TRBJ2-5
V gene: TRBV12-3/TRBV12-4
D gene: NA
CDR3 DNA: TGTGCCAGCACTCCCCTCGGTAGGGGAGAGACCCAGTACTTC
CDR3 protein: CASTPLGRGETQYF

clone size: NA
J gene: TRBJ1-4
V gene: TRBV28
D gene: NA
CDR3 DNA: TGTGCCAGCAGTCCTTACAGCCAGCGAGGCGAAAAACTGTTTTTT
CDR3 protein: CASSPYSQRGEKLFF

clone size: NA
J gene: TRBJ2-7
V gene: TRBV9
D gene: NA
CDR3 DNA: TGTGCCAGCAGCGTAGAGGGGTCTGTTCAATACGAGCAGTACTTC
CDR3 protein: CASSVEGSVQYEQYF